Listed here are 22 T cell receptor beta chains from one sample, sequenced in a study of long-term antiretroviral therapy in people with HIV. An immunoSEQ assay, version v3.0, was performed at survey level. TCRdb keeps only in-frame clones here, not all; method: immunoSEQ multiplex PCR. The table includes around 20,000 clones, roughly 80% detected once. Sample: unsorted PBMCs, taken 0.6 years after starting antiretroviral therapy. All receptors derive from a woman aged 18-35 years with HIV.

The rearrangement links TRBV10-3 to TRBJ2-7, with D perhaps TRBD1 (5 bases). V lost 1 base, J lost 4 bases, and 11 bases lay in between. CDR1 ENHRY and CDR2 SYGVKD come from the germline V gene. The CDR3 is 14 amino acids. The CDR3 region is CAISELAGQYEQYF. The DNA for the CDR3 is TGTGCCATCAGTGAGTTGGCAGGGCAGTACGAGCAGTACTTC.

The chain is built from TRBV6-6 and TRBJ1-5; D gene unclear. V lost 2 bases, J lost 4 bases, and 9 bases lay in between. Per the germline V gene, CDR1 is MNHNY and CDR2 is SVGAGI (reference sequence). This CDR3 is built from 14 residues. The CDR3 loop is CASSYLAENQPQHF. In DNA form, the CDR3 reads TGTGCCAGCAGTTACCTGGCGGAGAATCAGCCCCAGCATTTT.

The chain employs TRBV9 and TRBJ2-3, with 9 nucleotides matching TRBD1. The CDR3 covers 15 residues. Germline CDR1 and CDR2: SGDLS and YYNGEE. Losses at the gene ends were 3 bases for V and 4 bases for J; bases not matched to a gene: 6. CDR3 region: CASSAEGTGPDTQYF. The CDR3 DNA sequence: TGTGCCAGCAGCGCAGAAGGGACAGGGCCAGATACGCAGTATTTT.

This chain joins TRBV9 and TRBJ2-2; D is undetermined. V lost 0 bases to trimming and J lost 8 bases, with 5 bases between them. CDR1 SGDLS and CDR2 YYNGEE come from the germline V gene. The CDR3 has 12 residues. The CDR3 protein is CASSVGGGELFF. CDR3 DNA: TGTGCCAGCAGCGTAGGGGGAGGGGAGCTGTTTTTT.

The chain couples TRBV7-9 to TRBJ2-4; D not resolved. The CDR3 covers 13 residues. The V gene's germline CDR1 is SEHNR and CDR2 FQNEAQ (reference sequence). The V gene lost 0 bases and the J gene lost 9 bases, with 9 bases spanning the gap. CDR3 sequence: CASSLAELGIQYF. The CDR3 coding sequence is TGTGCCAGCAGCTTAGCAGAGTTGGGCATTCAGTACTTC. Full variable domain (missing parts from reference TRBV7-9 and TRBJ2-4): DTGVSQNPRHKITKRGQNVTFRCDPISEHNRLYWYRQTLGQGPEFLTYFQNEAQLEKSRLLSDRFSAERPKGSFSTLEIQRTEQGDSAMYLCASSLAELGIQYFGAGTRLSVL.

This CDR3 reads CATSLWVSDTQYF. The CDR3 DNA reads TGTGCCACTTCCCTTTGGGTTTCAGATACGCAGTATTTT. The gene calls are TRBV19 and TRBJ2-3, with no clear D. Germline CDR1 is LNHDA and CDR2 is SQIVND (reference sequence). The V end was cut by 10 bases, the J end by 4 bases, with 15 bases between. The CDR3 consists of 13 residues.

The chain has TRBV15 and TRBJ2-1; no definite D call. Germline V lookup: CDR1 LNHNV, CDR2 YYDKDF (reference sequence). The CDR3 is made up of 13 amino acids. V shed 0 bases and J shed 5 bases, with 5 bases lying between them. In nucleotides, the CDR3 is TGTGCCACCAGCAGAGACGTGAACAATGAGCAGTTCTTC. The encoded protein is CATSRDVNNEQFF.

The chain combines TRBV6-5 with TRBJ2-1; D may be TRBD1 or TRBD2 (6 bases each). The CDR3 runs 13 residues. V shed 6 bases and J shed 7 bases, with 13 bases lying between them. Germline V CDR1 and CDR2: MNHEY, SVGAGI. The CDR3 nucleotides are TGTGCCAGCAGCCTATCGGGGGCGAATGAGCAGTTCTTC. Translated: CASSLSGANEQFF.

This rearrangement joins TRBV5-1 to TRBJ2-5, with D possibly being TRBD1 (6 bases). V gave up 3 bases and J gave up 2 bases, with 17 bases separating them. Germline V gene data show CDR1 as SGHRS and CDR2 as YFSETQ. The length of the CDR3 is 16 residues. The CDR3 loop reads CASSSPGGATQETQYF. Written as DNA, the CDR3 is TGCGCCAGCAGCTCCCCTGGGGGCGCAACACAAGAGACCCAGTACTTC.

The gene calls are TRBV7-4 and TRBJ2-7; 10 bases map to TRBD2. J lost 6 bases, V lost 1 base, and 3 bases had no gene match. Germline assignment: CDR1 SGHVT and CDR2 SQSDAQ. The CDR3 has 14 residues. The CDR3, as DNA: TGTGCCAGCAGCTTAGGGGGGACTAGCGCCGAGCAGTACTTC. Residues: CASSLGGTSAEQYF.

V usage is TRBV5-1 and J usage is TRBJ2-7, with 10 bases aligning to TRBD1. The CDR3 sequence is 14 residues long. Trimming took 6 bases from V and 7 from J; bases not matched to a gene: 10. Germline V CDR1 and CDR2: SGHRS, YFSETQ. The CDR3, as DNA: TGCGCCAGCAACCCGGGACAGGGGATATTTGAGCAGTACTTC. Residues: CASNPGQGIFEQYF. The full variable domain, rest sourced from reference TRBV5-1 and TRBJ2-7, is KAGVTQTPRYLIKTRGQQVTLSCSPISGHRSVSWYQQTPGQGLQFLFEYFSETQRNKGNFPGRFSGRQFSNSRSEMNVSTLELGDSALYLCASNPGQGIFEQYFGPGTRLTVT.

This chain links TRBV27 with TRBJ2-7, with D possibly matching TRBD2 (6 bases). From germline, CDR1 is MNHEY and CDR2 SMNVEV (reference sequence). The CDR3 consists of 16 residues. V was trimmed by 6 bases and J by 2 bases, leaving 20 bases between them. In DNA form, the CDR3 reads TGTGCCAGCAGCCCAAGAGCCCCGGGACTGGCCTACGAGCAGTACTTC. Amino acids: CASSPRAPGLAYEQYF.

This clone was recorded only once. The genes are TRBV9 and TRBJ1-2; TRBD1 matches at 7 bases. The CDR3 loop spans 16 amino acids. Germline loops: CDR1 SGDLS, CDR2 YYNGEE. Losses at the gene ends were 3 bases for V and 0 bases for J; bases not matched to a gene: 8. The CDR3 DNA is TGTGCCAGCAGCGCAACCGGGACAGCAGCTAACTATGGCTACACCTTC. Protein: CASSATGTAANYGYTF.

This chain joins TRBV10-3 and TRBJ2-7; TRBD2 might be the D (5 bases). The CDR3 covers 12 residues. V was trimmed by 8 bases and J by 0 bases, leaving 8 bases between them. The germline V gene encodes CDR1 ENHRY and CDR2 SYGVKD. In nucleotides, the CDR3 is TGTGCCATCGCCACTAGCTCCTACGAGCAGTACTTC. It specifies CAIATSSYEQYF.

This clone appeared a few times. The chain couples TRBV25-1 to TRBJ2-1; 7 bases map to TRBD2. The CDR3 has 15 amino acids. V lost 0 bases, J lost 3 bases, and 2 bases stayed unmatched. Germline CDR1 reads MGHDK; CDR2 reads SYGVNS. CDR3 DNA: TGTGCCAGCAGTGAATATCGCGGGGGCTACAATGAGCAGTTCTTC. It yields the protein CASSEYRGGYNEQFF.

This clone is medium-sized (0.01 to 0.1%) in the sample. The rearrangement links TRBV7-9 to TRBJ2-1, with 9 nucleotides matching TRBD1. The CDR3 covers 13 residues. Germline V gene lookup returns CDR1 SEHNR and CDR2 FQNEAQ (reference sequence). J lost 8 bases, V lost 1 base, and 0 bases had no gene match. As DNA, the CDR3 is TGTGCCAGCAGCTTAGGACAGGGGGATGAGCAGTTCTTC. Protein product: CASSLGQGDEQFF.

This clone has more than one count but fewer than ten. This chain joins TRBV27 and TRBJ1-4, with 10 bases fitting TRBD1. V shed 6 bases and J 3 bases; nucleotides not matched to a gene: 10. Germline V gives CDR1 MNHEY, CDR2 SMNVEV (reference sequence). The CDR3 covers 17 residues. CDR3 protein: CASSFADRGRSNEKLFF. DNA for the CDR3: TGTGCCAGCAGCTTCGCGGACAGGGGGAGGTCTAATGAAAAACTGTTTTTT.

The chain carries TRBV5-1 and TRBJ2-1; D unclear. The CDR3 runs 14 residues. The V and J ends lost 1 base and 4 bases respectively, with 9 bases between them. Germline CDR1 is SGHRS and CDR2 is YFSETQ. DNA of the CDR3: TGCGCCAGCAGCTTGTTGCCCTCTTACAATGAGCAGTTCTTC. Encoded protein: CASSLLPSYNEQFF.

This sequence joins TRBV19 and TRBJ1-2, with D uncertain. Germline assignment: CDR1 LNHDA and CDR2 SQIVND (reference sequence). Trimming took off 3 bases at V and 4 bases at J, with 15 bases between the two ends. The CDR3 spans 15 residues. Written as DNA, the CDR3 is TGTGCCAGTAGTATGGAGGAGGGCCTAGGCTATGGCTACACCTTC. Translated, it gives CASSMEEGLGYGYTF. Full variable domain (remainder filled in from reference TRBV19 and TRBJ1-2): DGGITQSPKYLFRKEGQNVTLSCEQNLNHDAMYWYRQDPGQGLRLIYYSQIVNDFQKGDIAEGYSVSREKKESFPLTVTSAQKNPTAFYLCASSMEEGLGYGYTFGSGTRLTVV.

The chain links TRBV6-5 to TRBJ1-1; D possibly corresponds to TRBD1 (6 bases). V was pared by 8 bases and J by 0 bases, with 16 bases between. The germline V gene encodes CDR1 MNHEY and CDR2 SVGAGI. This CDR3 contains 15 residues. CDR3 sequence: CASGKWDNLNTEAFF. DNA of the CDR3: TGTGCCAGCGGGAAATGGGACAACCTGAACACTGAAGCTTTCTTT.

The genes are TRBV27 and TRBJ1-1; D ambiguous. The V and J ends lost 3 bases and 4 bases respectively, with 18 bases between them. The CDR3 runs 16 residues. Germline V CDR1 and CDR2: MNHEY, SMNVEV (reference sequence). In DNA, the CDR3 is TGTGCCAGCAGTTTTTCGACGGTGACCGGTGGCACTGAAGCTTTCTTT. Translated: CASSFSTVTGGTEAFF.

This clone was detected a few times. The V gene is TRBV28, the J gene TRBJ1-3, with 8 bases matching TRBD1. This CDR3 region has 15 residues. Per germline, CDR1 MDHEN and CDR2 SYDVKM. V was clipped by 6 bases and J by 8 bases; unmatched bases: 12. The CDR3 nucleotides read TGTGCCAGCAGCTCGGGTGGACAGGGAGGGGACACCATATATTTT. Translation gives CASSSGGQGGDTIYF.